This T cell receptor beta chain originates from a study of Ad26.COV2.S vaccination and SARS-CoV-2 variants (TCRdb year 2021). Regarding the complete study: The specificity and breadth of SARS-CoV-2-reactive T cell receptors after Ad26.COV2.S vaccination were assessed by TCRbeta repertoire sequencing. A total of 32 samples were included in the TCR-sequenced set, comprising around 19 Ad26.COV2.S vaccine recipients, 5 placebo recipients and 8 SARS-CoV-2 convalescent individuals. What the authors observed across the whole study: Vaccine and placebo recipients had similar non-spike TCR breadth, a finding consistent with the vaccine containing only spike. Substantial breadth of spike-specific CD8+ and CD4+ T cell responses was reported after vaccination. The authors noted that the TCR breadth and depth analyses may have underestimated total T cell responses. Higher spike-specific TCR breadth was observed in Ad26.COV2.S recipients than in placebo recipients (P = 0.0014).

Read against the paper, the sample's time point label means: individuals recovered from natural SARS-CoV-2 infection. The immunoSEQ Assay was used to sequence TCRbeta CDR3 regions. After extraction, genomic DNA underwent amplification by bias-controlled multiplex PCR, followed by high-throughput sequencing. The authors processed their data as follows. To quantify the absolute abundance of every unique TCRbeta CDR3 region, sequences were collapsed and filtered. T cell fraction was estimated by normalization of TCRbeta template counts to usable DNA, with usable DNA being measured through amplification of reference genes present in all nucleated cells. Repertoire TCRs were annotated as SARS-CoV-2-specific by exact matching of V gene, CDR3 amino acid sequence and J gene to a known reactive TCR set. The reference SARS-CoV-2 TCR set was derived from MIRA and filtered for enrichment in COVID-19-positive ImmuneCODE repertoires, a step that removed public or cross-reactive TCRs. Based on the MIRA antigens, annotated TCRs were further analysed at the level of specific ORF or position within ORF. Depth was the summed frequency of annotated unique rearrangements, while breadth was defined as annotated unique rearrangements over total unique productive rearrangements. Group comparisons of TCR breadth used two-sided Wilcoxon rank-sum tests. The clones in this table, taken by TCRdb from immuneACCESS, are in-frame only. Not every clone is retained; where verified, under half of the shortfall comes from an unresolved V gene, and the cause of the rest is unknown. The V and J calls and clone size were taken over from that table, and D and trimming were inferred from the DNA. The sample table holds about 350,000 clones, of which approximately 90% were seen once. The ten largest clonotypes hold under 4% of the sample.

In regard to this clone: No antigen is known for it. No much larger clonotype is one base removed from it; base qualities were not supplied.

This clonotype was sampled from a human donor who had recovered from COVID-19. Specimen: peripheral blood, collected after recovery from COVID-19.

The CDR3 here reads CATSRGGTTDTQYF. The bases are TGTGCCACCAGCAGGGGAGGAACCACAGATACGCAGTATTTT. The chain was built from TRBV15 and TRBJ2-3; TRBD2 might be the D gene, on 6 matching bases. The germline V gene encodes CDR1 LNHNV and CDR2 YYDKDF (reference sequence). The trim is 3 bases for V and 2 bases for J, with a gap of 9 bases between the germline ends. The CDR3 sequence holds 14 residues, the cysteine and phenylalanine included. Only CDR3 DNA is held: 42 bases, read in frame from base 1.